The 32 T cell receptor beta chains reported below all come from one sample, sequenced in a study of CD8 T cells in ankylosing spondylitis. Study-wide results and limits: A motif of under 10 highly homologous TCR beta variants was seen as apparently characteristic of ankylosing spondylitis blood.

TCRdb called the 5' RACE reads again in MiXCR, with one record for every CDR3 protein. The table shows hundreds of thousands of distinct CDR3 sequences, with approximately 26% occurring only once. These receptors' targets are unknown. Sequenced material: blood, either unsorted or a sorted T cell fraction (not recorded which). These receptors were collected from a male donor with ankylosing spondylitis.

A note on this clonotype: The conserved phenylalanine or tryptophan is not found at the CDR3 terminus, so this likely reflects a read error. The genes are TRBV3-1 and TRBJ1-2; D possibly corresponds to TRBD1 (6 bases). Per the germline V gene, CDR1 is LGHDT and CDR2 is YNNKEL (reference sequence). The CDR3 spans 15 residues. Trimming cost V 7 bases and J 5 bases, with 20 bases left between them. The CDR3 DNA follows: TGTGCCAGCACCCGAAAGTCGGACAGCGCTTATGGCTACACCGTC. Translating it yields CASTRKSDSAYGYTV.

V is TRBV7-6 and J is TRBJ2-7, with 7 nucleotides matching TRBD1. V trimming: 4 bases; J trimming: 5 bases; junction bases outside the gene matches: 8. The CDR3 contains 14 residues. CDR1 and CDR2 (germline): SGHVS, FNYEAQ. CDR3 bases: TGTGCCAGCAGCTCTTGGACAGGCGGGCACGAGCAGTACGTC. This translates into CASSSWTGGHEQYV.

The gene calls are TRBV29-1 and TRBJ2-1, with 9 bases lining up with TRBD1. CDR3 length equals 14 residues. Looked up from germline, CDR1 is SQVTM and CDR2 is ANQGSEA. V lost 6 bases and J lost 2; bases outside the gene matches: 5. CDR3 sequence: CSVKTGGTYNEQFF. The CDR3 coding sequence is TGCAGCGTCAAAACAGGGGGCACCTACAATGAGCAGTTCTTC.

V is TRBV7-2 and J is TRBJ2-5, with unresolved D. CDR1 SGHTA and CDR2 FQGNSA come from the germline V gene. V lost 1 base and J lost 5, with 11 bases in between. This CDR3 region has 14 residues. The CDR3 DNA sequence: TGTGCCAGCAGCTTAGGGCCGGCCTCGGAGACCCAGTACTTC. It encodes CASSLGPASETQYF.

This clonotype was seen only a few times. The rearrangement links TRBV5-1 to TRBJ2-2; the match to TRBD2 covers 12 bases. In germline, CDR1 is SGHRS, CDR2 YFSETQ. The J segment lost 4 bases and the V segment lost 0 bases, leaving 7 bases of the junction unmatched. CDR3 length equals 18 residues. The CDR3 region is CASSLEASGRALTGELFF. The CDR3 nucleotides read TGCGCCAGCAGCTTGGAGGCTAGCGGGAGGGCCCTCACCGGGGAGCTGTTTTTT.

The chain employs TRBV4-1 and TRBJ2-2; D gene unclear. CDR1 and CDR2 from the germline V gene are MGHRA and YSYEKL. V dropped 1 base and J dropped 1 base, with 7 bases sitting between them. The CDR3 consists of 15 residues. In DNA form, the CDR3 reads TGCGCCAGCAGCCAAGGGGTTGGGAACACCGGGGAGCTGTTTTTT. Translating it yields CASSQGVGNTGELFF.

This clonotype was recorded a few times. The genes are TRBV20-1 and TRBJ2-5; D assignment may be TRBD1 or TRBD2 (5 bases each). V was cut by 6 bases and J by 0 bases, with 14 bases left in between. In germline, CDR1 is DFQATT, CDR2 SNEGSKA (reference sequence). The CDR3 sequence is 14 residues long. The CDR3 protein is CSARGDGNQETQYF. The CDR3 nucleotides are TGCAGTGCCCGAGGGGACGGGAACCAAGAGACCCAGTACTTC.

The V and J genes are TRBV2 and TRBJ2-1, with 8 bases matching TRBD2. The V gene end was trimmed by 3 bases and the J gene end by 3 bases; junction bases not matched to a gene: 4. This CDR3 comprises 15 residues. Germline lookup yields CDR1 SNHLY and CDR2 FYNNEI. CDR3: CASSDPGLGYNEQFF. The CDR3 DNA reads as TGTGCCAGCAGTGACCCGGGACTAGGCTACAATGAGCAGTTCTTC.

This clonotype was seen a single time. This chain links TRBV25-1 with TRBJ1-2, with D tentatively TRBD1 (5 bases). This CDR3 comprises 15 residues. Germline values: CDR1 MGHDK, CDR2 SYGVNS. Trimming removed 3 bases from V and 4 bases from J, with 15 bases in between. The chain's CDR3 is CASSDSLAGIYGYTF. In DNA, the CDR3 is TGTGCCAGCAGTGATTCCTTGGCAGGGATCTATGGCTACACCTTC.

This clonotype was found a few times. This chain joins TRBV6-1 and TRBJ2-1; 10 bases match TRBD2. Germline V lookup: CDR1 MNHNS, CDR2 SASEGT. This CDR3 spans 16 amino acids. The trim removed 4 bases at V and 3 bases at J, leaving 6 bases unmatched. The CDR3 DNA follows: TGTGCCAGCAGTGCCTGGGCTAGCGGGAGCTACAATGAGCAGTTCTTC. Its translation is CASSAWASGSYNEQFF.

This clonotype has a handful of counts. The rearrangement links TRBV5-5 to TRBJ2-2, with D perhaps given as TRBD1 or TRBD2 (6 bases each). This CDR3 spans 14 amino acids. Germline values: CDR1 SGHKS, CDR2 YYEKEE (reference sequence). Trimming shortened V by 4 bases and J by 3 bases, and 10 bases separated the two germline ends. This CDR3 reads CASSPGAHTGELFF. The CDR3 DNA follows: TGTGCCAGCAGCCCGGGGGCCCACACCGGGGAGCTGTTTTTT. The full variable domain, with the rest looked up from reference TRBV5-5 and TRBJ2-2, is DAGVTQSPTHLIKTRGQQVTLRCSPISGHKSVSWYQQVLGQGPQFIFQYYEKEERGRGNFPDRFSARQFPNYSSELNVNALLLGDSALYLCASSPGAHTGELFFGEGSRLTVL.

This clonotype was found many times. The chain is built from TRBV3-1 and TRBJ1-5; no clear D. The CDR3 has 14 amino acids. V was trimmed by 1 base and J by 3 bases, leaving 7 bases between them. From germline, CDR1 is LGHDT and CDR2 YNNKEL (reference sequence). The CDR3 DNA is TGTGCCAGCAGCCAAGGATCTCACAATCAGCCCCAGCATTTT. This sequence encodes CASSQGSHNQPQHF.

This clonotype was recorded a few times. The J gene is TRBJ1-6, the V gene TRBV27, with 8 nucleotides matching TRBD1. J lost 11 bases, V lost 6 bases, and 6 bases had no gene match. Germline assignment: CDR1 MNHEY and CDR2 SMNVEV (reference sequence). This CDR3 is built from 13 residues. CDR3 residues: CASRGQGLAPLHF. Here the CDR3 DNA reads TGTGCCAGCAGAGGACAGGGACTAGCACCCCTCCACTTT.

This clonotype was detected a few times. The chain carries TRBV4-2 and TRBJ1-4, with D uncertain. The CDR3 has 13 residues. The germline gives CDR1 LGHNA, CDR2 YNFKEQ. V lost 4 bases and J 0 bases, leaving 3 bases between the germline ends. CDR3 DNA: TGTGCCAGCAGCCCTGCAACTAATGAAAAACTGTTTTTT. It translates to CASSPATNEKLFF.

This clonotype was seen a few times. V gene TRBV10-3 combines with J gene TRBJ2-1; 9 bases agree with TRBD2. CDR3 size: 14 residues. In germline, CDR1 is ENHRY, CDR2 SYGVKD. The V gene end was trimmed by 7 bases and the J gene end by 5 bases; junction bases not matched to a gene: 6. The CDR3 sequence is CAIMMVAGDNEQFF. The DNA for the CDR3 is TGTGCCATCATGATGGTAGCGGGAGACAATGAGCAGTTCTTC.

This clonotype was picked up a small number of times. This chain joins TRBV12-5 and TRBJ2-1, with 16 positions matching TRBD2. This CDR3 has 16 amino acids. Per germline, CDR1 LGHNT and CDR2 FRNRAP. The junction had 6 bases not matched to a gene; V was cut back by 5 bases and J by 8 bases. CDR3 in amino acids: CASGPGGTSGRDEQFF. The CDR3 DNA reads as TGTGCTAGTGGTCCCGGAGGGACTAGCGGGAGGGATGAGCAGTTCTTC.

The V and J genes are TRBV5-1 and TRBJ2-1; TRBD2 matches at 10 bases. The CDR3 has 17 amino acids. V lost 4 bases, J lost 0 bases, and 7 bases stayed unmatched. Germline values: CDR1 SGHRS, CDR2 YFSETQ. CDR3 in DNA: TGCGCCAGCAGCCCTAATCCTAGCGGGAGCTCCTACAATGAGCAGTTCTTC. Translated: CASSPNPSGSSYNEQFF.

The sample holds a few counts of this clonotype. This chain connects TRBV24-1 to TRBJ1-1, with D unclear. Germline lookup yields CDR1 KGHDR and CDR2 SFDVKD. Trimming left V 3 bases short and J 7 bases short, with 8 bases between. The CDR3 totals 12 residues. Here the CDR3 DNA reads TGTGCCACCAGTGATGGGATCAATGAAGCTTTCTTT. Translated: CATSDGINEAFF.

As DNA, the CDR3 is TGTGCCAGCAGCGTAGAAGGGACCGCGAACACCGGGGAGCTGTTTTTT. This sequence encodes CASSVEGTANTGELFF. This chain links TRBV9 with TRBJ2-2; D is tentatively TRBD1 or TRBD2 (5 bases each). The germline gives CDR1 SGDLS, CDR2 YYNGEE. V was cut by 0 bases and J by 0 bases, with 9 bases left in between. The CDR3 contains 16 residues.

This sequence joins TRBV4-2 and TRBJ1-2; D is undetermined. The length of the CDR3 is 14 residues. Trimming removed 0 bases from V and 1 base from J, with 6 bases in between. CDR1 is LGHNA and CDR2 is YNFKEQ in the germline V gene. The CDR3 sequence is CASSQDRHNYGYTF. For the CDR3, the DNA is TGTGCCAGCAGCCAAGATAGGCATAACTATGGCTACACCTTC.

The rearrangement joins TRBV2 to TRBJ1-1; D is unresolved. CDR1 and CDR2 from the germline V gene are SNHLY and FYNNEI. The V end was cut by 3 bases, the J end by 1 base, with 12 bases between. The CDR3 runs to 15 residues. The CDR3 reads CASSEQGRGNTEAFF. As DNA, the CDR3 is TGTGCCAGCAGTGAGCAAGGCCGAGGGAACACTGAAGCTTTCTTT.

V gene TRBV20-1 combines with J gene TRBJ2-1; TRBD2 matches 7 bases. J lost 4 bases, V lost 3 bases, and 9 bases had no gene match. The CDR3 loop spans 15 amino acids. Germline-derived CDR1 and CDR2 are DFQATT and SNEGSKA (reference sequence). For the CDR3, the DNA is TGCAGTGCTAGCCCCCTAGCGGAGGGATACAATGAGCAGTTCTTC. It specifies CSASPLAEGYNEQFF.

The table lists this clonotype with a few counts. The V and J genes are TRBV29-1 and TRBJ1-1; D is undetermined. The V end lost 7 bases, the J end lost 4 bases, and 10 bases lay between the germline ends. Germline values: CDR1 SQVTM, CDR2 ANQGSEA. The CDR3 runs 11 residues. DNA for the CDR3: TGCAGCGAAAGCCGGGGCACTGAAGCTTTCTTT. It encodes CSESRGTEAFF.

This clonotype was counted only a few times. In nucleotides, the CDR3 is TGTGCCAGCAGTTTCCCCGGGCCCGGTAACTATGGCTACACCTTC. It codes for CASSFPGPGNYGYTF. The chain uses TRBV2 and TRBJ1-2; D is ambiguous. The V gene lost 5 bases and the J gene lost 1 base, with 14 bases spanning the gap. The CDR3 sequence is 15 residues long. Germline CDR1 reads SNHLY; CDR2 reads FYNNEI.

This clonotype was seen once. The chain employs TRBV3-1 and TRBJ1-2; D is unresolved. Germline V gene sequence: CDR1 LGHDT, CDR2 YNNKEL (reference sequence). The CDR3 is 13 residues long. V gave up 0 bases and J gave up 6 bases, with 8 bases separating them. Here the CDR3 DNA reads TGTGCCAGCAGCCAAGATCTGGACCATGGCTACACCTTC. Its translation is CASSQDLDHGYTF.

This clonotype came up a few times. The chain recombines TRBV6-1 with TRBJ2-3, with 12 bases matching TRBD2. Germline V gives CDR1 MNHNS, CDR2 SASEGT. The ends lost 8 bases at V and 2 bases at J; junction bases unmatched: 11. The CDR3 is 17 residues long. CDR3 residues: CASLASGRAGPTDTQYF. The CDR3 DNA reads TGTGCCAGCCTAGCTAGCGGGAGGGCCGGGCCCACAGATACGCAGTATTTT.

This clonotype has only a few counts. V and J are TRBV20-1 and TRBJ1-1, with D tentatively TRBD1 (5 bases). V was cut by 6 bases and J by 6 bases, with 17 bases left in between. The germline V gene has CDR1 DFQATT and CDR2 SNEGSKA (reference sequence). The CDR3 extends over 13 amino acids. CDR3 DNA sequence: TGCAGTGCAAGGACGGGACGAACGGCTGAAGCTTTCTTT. Its translation: CSARTGRTAEAFF.

The chain is built from TRBV20-1 and TRBJ2-2; D is ambiguous. This CDR3 is built from 14 residues. Germline V CDR1 and CDR2: DFQATT, SNEGSKA (reference sequence). Deletions cut 1 base from V and 2 bases from J, with 8 bases between. For the CDR3, the DNA is TGCAGTGCTAGAGGGGAACTAAACACCGGGGAGCTGTTTTTT. Translation: CSARGELNTGELFF.

The chain is built from TRBV12-3 or TRBV12-4 and TRBJ2-5; D might be TRBD2 (6 bases). The CDR3 runs to 15 residues. Deletions cut 4 bases from V and 1 base from J, with 13 bases between. The CDR3 region has the DNA TGTGCCAGCAGTTCGCCCCGGGACTTCCAAGAGACCCAGTACTTC. Encoded protein: CASSSPRDFQETQYF.

This clonotype was seen a few times. The CDR3 bases are TGTGCCAGCAGCCTTCTGTCGATCCAGGGTAGGGGCGAGCAGTACTTC. This codes for CASSLLSIQGRGEQYF. This chain links TRBV7-8 with TRBJ2-7, with D tentatively TRBD1 (5 bases). Trimming took 5 bases from V and 6 from J, leaving 23 bases between them. This CDR3 comprises 16 residues. The germline gives CDR1 SGHVS, CDR2 FQNEAQ. The variable domain in full, completed from reference TRBV7-8 and TRBJ2-7, reads GAGVSQSPRYKVAKRGQDVALRCDPISGHVSLFWYQQALGQGPEFLTYFQNEAQLDKSGLPSDRFFAERPEGSVSTLKIQRTQQEDSAVYLCASSLLSIQGRGEQYFGPGTRLTVT.

The chain combines TRBV6-1 with TRBJ1-4; 7 nucleotides align to TRBD1. This CDR3 has 15 amino acids. After removal of 8 bases from V and 6 bases from J, the junction contained 12 bases not matched to a gene. Germline loops: CDR1 MNHNS, CDR2 SASEGT. CDR3 region: CASRVFGQVDEKLFF. CDR3 nucleotide sequence: TGTGCCAGCCGGGTTTTTGGACAGGTCGATGAAAAACTGTTTTTT.

This clonotype was detected a few times. The gene calls are TRBV5-1 and TRBJ1-2; possible D gene TRBD1, 6 bases. The CDR3 is 15 amino acids. V was shortened by 2 bases and J by 1 base, with 12 bases between the two germline ends. Germline V gene data show CDR1 as SGHRS and CDR2 as YFSETQ. The CDR3 sequence is CASSFTRDNNYGYTF. CDR3 nucleotides: TGCGCCAGCAGCTTTACCAGGGACAATAACTATGGCTACACCTTC.